This T cell receptor beta chain derives from a study of T cells after yellow fever vaccination. TCRdb redid the calling of the 5' RACE reads with MiXCR, one entry per CDR3 protein. The repertoire holds about 500,000 distinct CDR3 sequences, with about a sixth as singletons. Trimming took off 2 bases at V and 2 bases at J, with 14 bases between the two ends. The CDR3 length is 15 residues. Germline V gives CDR1 SGDLS, CDR2 YYNGEE. This clonotype was seen more than once but under ten times. This TCR was recovered from a man aged 18 to 29 who received the YFV17D yellow fever vaccine. The source was PBMCs, collected 5 days after the first yellow fever vaccination. The rearrangement joins TRBV9 to TRBJ2-7; D is unclear. The CDR3 sequence: CASSVAPERPYEQYF. DNA for the CDR3: TGTGCCAGCAGCGTGGCACCCGAGAGGCCCTACGAGCAGTACTTC.